What follows is one TCR beta chain and its context. The antigen is undetermined. These data belong to a study of OX40 agonist ivuxolimab in advanced cancers. Measured with immunoSEQ multiplex PCR; TCRdb has only the in-frame clones, and not every one. The sample yields tens of thousands of clones, roughly nine tenths seen once. The CDR3 loop spans 17 amino acids. V lost 2 bases, J lost 0 bases, and 7 bases stayed unmatched. Germline V lookup: CDR1 MGHRA, CDR2 YSYEKL. Findings of the study overall: At 0.1 to 3.0 mg/kg, CD4+ and CD8+ blood T cells expanded clonally by week 6. There were, on average, more expanded clones in CD8+ T cells than in CD4+. Low normalized clonal expansion also occurred in some nonresponding patients.

This clonotype was obtained from an adult with an advanced solid tumor such as melanoma, head and neck, liver or kidney cancer. The rearrangement uses TRBV4-1 and TRBJ2-1, with 7 positions matching TRBD1. Here the sequenced sample was CD4+ or CD8+ T cells sorted from blood, taken in a trial of the OX40 agonist ivuxolimab. The CDR3 protein is CASSQYRDSGSYNEQFF. The CDR3 DNA sequence: TGCGCCAGCAGCCAATACCGGGACAGCGGCTCCTACAATGAGCAGTTCTTC.